The source of this TCR beta chain is a study of T cells in Graves' hyperthyroidism and ophthalmopathy. General study findings and limits: Most thyroid-expanded clonotypes above 0.001 were also found in blood. Ophthalmopathy was model-predicted a median around seven months pre-onset.

Germline CDR1 is SNHLY and CDR2 is FYNNEI. The CDR3 is 12 amino acids. V lost 8 bases, J lost 5 bases, and 4 bases stayed unmatched. With regard to this clonotype: The target antigen is unknown.

The CDR3 regions of TCR beta were amplified from RNA transcripts. During a first-round RT-PCR of the TCR CDR3, the HTBI primer set was used. TCRdb called the multiplex PCR reads again in MiXCR, with one record for every CDR3 protein. The sample lists 480,000 or so distinct CDR3 sequences, under 15% occurring once. The receptor was derived from a woman under 30 with Graves' hyperthyroidism. This chain links TRBV2 with TRBJ2-5, with 8 bases lining up with TRBD2. Input material: blood. In nucleotides, the CDR3 is TGTGCCAGCGATGGCGGGAGGGAGACCCAGTACTTC. It is translated as CASDGGRETQYF.